Given below is one TCR beta chain in context. Antigen unknown. Germline V gene lookup returns CDR1 LNHDA and CDR2 SQIVND (reference sequence). The CDR3 spans 16 residues. This sample is part of a study of circulating and synovial CD4+ cells in juvenile arthritis. General observations from the study: Overlap with synovium rose as more T cells were sequenced.

Sequenced samples came from active juvenile idiopathic arthritis patients. The data were produced by immunoSEQ multiplex PCR, yet TCRdb's version contains in-frame clones alone and is incomplete. The sample lists about 33,000 clones; about 95% were seen once. The sample comprised CD4+ T cells from blood. V gene TRBV19 combines with J gene TRBJ2-5; 7 nucleotides agree with TRBD1. TRBJ2-7 explains the end of the DNA better; the J call may be wrong. This receptor was taken from a human donor with juvenile idiopathic arthritis. The CDR3 sequence is CASSPPGNRGGYEQYF. Written as DNA, the CDR3 is TGTGCCAGTAGCCCCCCGGGGAACAGGGGCGGTTACGAGCAGTACTTC.